Listed below are T cell receptor beta chains from one sample, sequenced in a study of blood T cell repertoires in COVID-19. This table comes from immunoSEQ multiplex PCR, and its TCRdb copy is limited to in-frame clones, with some not included. This table holds over 55,000 clones, around 83% found once. The sample consisted of peripheral blood. Receptors originate from a man aged 45-60 years with COVID-19, enrolled during active disease. Both conserved end residues are part of each CDR3. Each record gives: J gene, V gene, clone size, D gene, CDR3 protein, CDR3 DNA. The D gene is left open where the match is weak. Rows give clone size only sometimes, using once, few, many, or a class for an expanded clone.

TRBJ2-3 | TRBV11-3 | NA | NA | CASSLGLGSGTDTQYF | TGTGCCAGCAGCCTCGGGTTAGGGAGTGGGACAGATACGCAGTATTTT
TRBJ1-1 | TRBV7-6 | NA | NA | CASSFGRVATEAFF | TGTGCCAGCAGCTTTGGCAGGGTTGCCACTGAAGCTTTCTTT
TRBJ2-7 | TRBV5-1 | NA | TRBD2 | CASALAGGNEQYF | TGCGCCAGCGCACTTGCGGGAGGTAACGAGCAGTACTTC
TRBJ1-1 | TRBV29-1 | NA | TRBD1 | CSVEKGASTEAFF | TGCAGCGTTGAAAAGGGGGCAAGCACTGAAGCTTTCTTT
TRBJ2-1 | TRBV6-1 | NA | TRBD2 | CASSELADYNEQFF | TGTGCCAGCAGTGAACTAGCGGACTACAATGAGCAGTTCTTC
TRBJ2-5 | TRBV3-1/TRBV3-2 | NA | NA | CASSQELKTQYF | TGTGCCAGCAGCCAAGAACTGAAGACCCAGTACTTC
TRBJ1-2 | TRBV7-9 | NA | NA | CASSLGVNYGYTF | TGTGCCAGCAGCTTAGGAGTGAACTATGGCTACACCTTC
TRBJ2-7 | TRBV12-3/TRBV12-4 | once | NA | CASSFREVGQYF | TGTGCCAGCAGTTTCAGGGAAGTGGGGCAGTACTTC
TRBJ2-3 | TRBV3-1/TRBV3-2 | NA | TRBD2 | CASSQVASGRVKDTQYF | TGTGCCAGCAGCCAAGTGGCTAGCGGGAGGGTGAAAGATACGCAGTATTTT
TRBJ1-5 | TRBV6-5 | NA | TRBD1 | CASSEGASGNQPQHF | TGTGCCTCATCGGAGGGGGCGTCGGGTAATCAGCCCCAGCATTTT
TRBJ2-1 | TRBV4-1 | NA | TRBD2 | CASTLAGERYNEQFF | TGCGCCAGCACGCTAGCGGGAGAGAGATACAATGAGCAGTTCTTC
TRBJ2-2 | TRBV2 | NA | TRBD1 | CASTRQGGTGELFF | TGTGCCAGCACGAGACAGGGGGGCACCGGGGAGCTGTTTTTT
TRBJ2-1 | TRBV5-1 | NA | NA | CASSLVGGEQFF | TGCGCCAGCAGCTTGGTGGGGGGTGAGCAGTTCTTC
TRBJ1-2 | TRBV10-3 | few | TRBD1 | CAIRAYGTGVYGYTF | TGTGCCATCAGGGCGTACGGGACAGGGGTTTATGGCTACACCTTC
TRBJ2-6 | TRBV28 | NA | NA | CASGPQGGANVLTF | TGTGCCAGCGGGCCCCAGGGAGGGGCCAACGTCCTGACTTTC
TRBJ2-7 | TRBV7-2 | NA | TRBD1 | CASSSTGGGYEQYF | TGTGCCAGCAGTTCGACAGGGGGGGGCTACGAGCAGTACTTC
TRBJ1-2 | TRBV13 | few | NA | CASSLAPNGNLEGYTF | TGTGCCAGCAGCTTAGCCCCTAACGGAAACCTAGAAGGCTACACCTTC
TRBJ2-7 | TRBV11-2 | NA | NA | CASSPRTYEQYF | TGTGCCAGCAGCCCCAGAACCTACGAGCAGTACTTC
TRBJ1-1 | TRBV5-1 | NA | NA | CASRGVGSILDTEAFF | TGCGCCAGCAGGGGCGTAGGCTCTATTCTGGACACTGAAGCTTTCTTT
TRBJ1-2 | TRBV19 | once | NA | CASSISTGVVNYGYTF | TGTGCCAGTAGTATCTCCACAGGCGTTGTAAACTATGGCTACACCTTC
TRBJ2-7 | TRBV4-1 | NA | NA | CASSQFGGTSYEQYF | TGCGCCAGCAGCCAGTTCGGCGGGACCTCCTACGAGCAGTACTTC
TRBJ2-5 | TRBV2 | NA | TRBD1 | CASIFDRGQQETQYF | TGTGCCAGCATCTTCGACAGGGGGCAACAAGAGACCCAGTACTTC
TRBJ2-3 | TRBV28 | NA | NA | CASTAGRGFPDTQYF | TGTGCCAGCACCGCGGGGAGGGGGTTCCCAGATACGCAGTATTTT
TRBJ1-2 | TRBV19 | NA | TRBD1 | CASSISQGASYGYTF | TGTGCCAGTAGTATATCCCAGGGGGCAAGCTATGGCTACACCTTC
TRBJ2-7 | TRBV27 | few | NA | CASSLPGNEQYF | TGTGCCAGCAGTTTGCCCGGGAACGAGCAGTACTTC
TRBJ2-5 | TRBV19 | few | TRBD1 | CASSIGRDREETQYF | TGTGCCAGTAGTATTGGACGGGACAGGGAAGAGACCCAGTACTTC
TRBJ2-1 | TRBV7-8 | NA | TRBD2 | CASSLGLAEYNEQFF | TGTGCCAGCAGCTTAGGACTAGCGGAGTACAATGAGCAGTTCTTC
TRBJ2-5 | TRBV24-1 | NA | TRBD2 | CATSDLGAGVQETQYF | TGTGCCACCAGTGATTTGGGGGCGGGAGTCCAAGAGACCCAGTACTTC
TRBJ2-5 | TRBV29-1 | NA | TRBD1 | CSALLHGTGIVFQETQYF | TGCAGCGCCCTTTTGCATGGGACAGGGATCGTCTTCCAAGAGACCCAGTACTTC
TRBJ2-6 | TRBV30 | NA | NA | CAWSLDSGANVLTF | TGTGCCTGGAGTCTAGACTCTGGGGCCAACGTCCTGACTTTC
TRBJ2-3 | TRBV5-6 | NA | TRBD1 | CASSLQGGTADTQYF | TGTGCCAGCAGCCTACAGGGGGGAACGGCAGATACGCAGTATTTT
TRBJ2-1 | TRBV10-1 | once | TRBD1 | CASSESGTAYCLYNEQFF | TGCGCCAGCAGTGAGTCAGGGACAGCATATTGTCTCTACAATGAGCAGTTCTTC
TRBJ1-4 | TRBV28 | NA | NA | CASRSTGATNEKLFF | TGTGCCAGCCGTTCCACGGGTGCAACTAATGAAAAACTGTTTTTT
TRBJ2-1 | TRBV2 | NA | TRBD1 | CAGQTGSSSYNEQFF | TGTGCCGGCCAGACAGGGTCCAGCTCCTACAATGAGCAGTTCTTC
TRBJ1-1 | TRBV6-1 | NA | NA | CASSEDRNTEAFF | TGTGCCAGCAGTGAAGACAGAAACACTGAAGCTTTCTTT
TRBJ2-7 | TRBV7-9 | NA | TRBD1 | CASSLAKGQEKFEQYF | TGTGCCAGCAGCTTAGCGAAGGGACAGGAGAAGTTCGAGCAGTACTTC
TRBJ1-2 | TRBV6-5 | NA | NA | CASSWGGRGGYTF | TGTGCCAGCAGTTGGGGGGGGAGAGGGGGCTACACCTTC
TRBJ2-5 | TRBV7-2 | NA | TRBD2 | CASSLNRPGGGETQYF | TGTGCCAGCAGCTTAAACCGTCCCGGGGGGGGAGAGACCCAGTACTTC
TRBJ2-5 | TRBV4-1 | NA | TRBD2 | CASSQGPLSGGQTQYF | TGCGCCAGCAGCCAGGGTCCCTTATCGGGGGGGCAGACCCAGTACTTC
TRBJ2-2 | TRBV13 | NA | NA | CASSSLFAGSLTTGELFF | TGTGCCAGCAGCTCCCTGTTTGCAGGGTCACTGACTACCGGGGAGCTGTTTTTT
TRBJ1-3 | TRBV7-2 | NA | TRBD1 | CASGLGTVSGNTIYF | TGTGCCAGCGGCCTGGGGACAGTCTCTGGAAACACCATATATTTT